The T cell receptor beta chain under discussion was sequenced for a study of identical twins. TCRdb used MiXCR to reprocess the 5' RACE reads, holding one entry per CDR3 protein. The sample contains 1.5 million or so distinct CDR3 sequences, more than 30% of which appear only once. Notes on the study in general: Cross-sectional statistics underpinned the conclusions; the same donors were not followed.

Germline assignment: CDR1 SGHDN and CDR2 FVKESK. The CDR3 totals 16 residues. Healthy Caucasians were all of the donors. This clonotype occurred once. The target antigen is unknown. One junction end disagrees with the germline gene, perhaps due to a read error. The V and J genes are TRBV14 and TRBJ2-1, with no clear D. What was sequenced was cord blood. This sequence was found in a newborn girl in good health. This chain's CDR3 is CACSQGSRDMNNEQFF. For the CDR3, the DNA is TGTGCCTGCAGCCAAGGTTCTCGCGACATGAACAATGAGCAGTTCTTC.